This T cell receptor beta chain was identified in a study of human T cells and chemical hapten exposure. In the study overall: The study lasted approximately 25 weeks, and patients were dosed weekly with diphenylcyclopropenone on the scalp throughout. Findings and caveats of the study: Compared to controls, expanded TCRs made significantly more large clusters of similar CDR3s.

Each CDR3 protein is one row after TCRdb ran MiXCR on the RACE reads. The profile shows a few hundred thousand distinct CDR3 sequences, about 6% of them singletons. V lost 0 bases, J lost 8 bases, and 10 bases lay in between. Germline loops: CDR1 SGHTA, CDR2 FQGNSA. The CDR3 loop spans 13 amino acids. This clonotype was counted ten times or more. Its matching antigen is unknown. The time point: patch test 2, 6 weeks after DPC sensitization. Described treatment: therapeutic diphenylcyclopropenone sensitization with weekly scalp DPC. The sample consisted of whole blood, taken in connection with sensitization to the hapten diphenylcyclopropenone (DPC). The TCR was taken from a woman between 18 and 29 years old with alopecia areata. Some clones in this sample may be carry-over from other donors' samples. This rearrangement joins TRBV7-2 to TRBJ1-2; D unresolved. Here the CDR3 DNA reads TGTGCCAGCAGCTTAGCATTTATGGAGGGCTACACCTTC. It is translated as CASSLAFMEGYTF.